This T cell receptor beta chain was found in a study of T cell changes during pregnancy in multiple sclerosis. TCRdb's copy holds only in-frame clones and misses some; the assay was immunoSEQ multiplex PCR. This sample yields 20,000 to 30,000 clones, of which about 88% are seen a single time; under 10% belongs to the top ten. This TCR derives from a female donor in good health, enrolled as a control in a pregnancy study. Sequenced material: CD8+ T cells from peripheral blood mononuclear cells, taken in the third trimester of pregnancy.

The CDR3 nucleotides are TGCGCCAGCAGCCCCGAGGGCTCTGGGGCCAACGTCCTGACTTTC. It yields the protein CASSPEGSGANVLTF. J is TRBJ2-6 and V is TRBV4-1, with D perhaps matching TRBD2 (5 bases). V lost 4 bases to trimming and J lost 0 bases, with 7 bases between them. This CDR3 has 15 amino acids. The germline V gene has CDR1 MGHRA and CDR2 YSYEKL.